Shown below are 22 T cell receptor beta chains from a single sample sequenced in a study of blood T cells in healthy people across ages. A J-beta primer mix and a sample-barcoded 5' primer were used in a second PCR of roughly 6 to 12 cycles. TCRdb reprocessed the 5' RACE reads via MiXCR and lists one record per CDR3 protein. Of about 1.8 million distinct CDR3 sequences listed, about 49% are singletons. The sample consisted of blood. The receptor source for this set is a woman aged 40 to 55 in good health.

The sample holds a few counts of this clonotype. The V gene is TRBV10-3, the J gene TRBJ1-4; the match to TRBD1 covers 9 bases. The germline CDR1 and CDR2 sequences are ENHRY and SYGVKD. The V segment lost 5 bases and the J segment 7 bases; nucleotides outside the gene matches: 5. This CDR3 contains 14 residues. The chain's CDR3 is CAISTGGGGEKLFF. DNA of the CDR3: TGTGCCATCAGTACAGGGGGCGGTGGTGAAAAACTGTTTTTT.

The chain is built from TRBV27 and TRBJ2-4; TRBD1 might be the D (6 bases). CDR3 length: 15 amino acids. Trimming stripped 6 bases from V and 3 bases from J, with 15 bases between. Germline loops: CDR1 MNHEY, CDR2 SMNVEV (reference sequence). For the CDR3, the DNA is TGTGCCAGCAGCTCCTCTCTAGGGGGCAAAAACATTCAGTACTTC. Its protein product is CASSSSLGGKNIQYF.

The V call is TRBV20-1, the J call TRBJ2-3; the match to TRBD1 covers 7 bases. The CDR3 has 16 residues. With 0 bases clipped from V and 2 bases from J, the junction kept 8 bases outside the gene matches. Germline V CDR1 and CDR2: DFQATT, SNEGSKA (reference sequence). CDR3 coding DNA: TGCAGTGCTAGAGATTCGAGGGGGCCCCACACAGATACGCAGTATTTT. It encodes CSARDSRGPHTDTQYF.

This chain uses TRBV2 with TRBJ1-1; D is undetermined. CDR1 SNHLY and CDR2 FYNNEI come from the germline V gene. The CDR3 consists of 15 residues. CDR3 DNA sequence: TGTGCAGAGAATAAGGCAGACACTCTAAACACTGAAGCTTTCTTT. The encoded protein is CAENKADTLNTEAFF.

The chain joins TRBV12-3 or TRBV12-4 to TRBJ2-1, with a possible D match to TRBD1 (5 bases). V lost 5 bases, J lost 5 bases, and 13 bases lay in between. The length of the CDR3 is 14 residues. The CDR3 coding sequence is TGTGCCAGCAGTGGACCACAGGAGAACAATGAGCAGTTCTTC. Its translation is CASSGPQENNEQFF.

The V and J genes are TRBV28 and TRBJ2-5, with 12 bases fitting TRBD1. Trimming took 4 bases from V and 7 from J; bases not matched to a gene: 10. The length of the CDR3 is 16 residues. Germline CDR1 is MDHEN and CDR2 is SYDVKM. CDR3 sequence (DNA): TGTGCCAGCAGTTCGGGGACAGGGGGCTCCGGGGGGACCCAGTACTTC. Amino acids: CASSSGTGGSGGTQYF.

V and J are TRBV11-2 and TRBJ2-1; no clear D gene. Germline CDR1 and CDR2: SGHAT and FQNNGV. V was trimmed by 5 bases and J by 0 bases, leaving 11 bases between them. The CDR3 runs to 15 residues. CDR3 nucleotides: TGTGCCAGCAGCGTAAGGACCAGCTCCTACAATGAGCAGTTCTTC. It yields the protein CASSVRTSSYNEQFF.

This clonotype occurred a few times. This chain uses TRBV9 with TRBJ1-2, with 7 bases identical to TRBD1. CDR1 SGDLS and CDR2 YYNGEE come from the germline V gene. V gave up 7 bases and J gave up 3 bases; unmatched junction bases: 3. The CDR3 contains 12 residues. For the CDR3, the DNA is TGTGCCAGCCTCGGACAGGACTATGGCTACACCTTC. Its translation: CASLGQDYGYTF.

This chain connects TRBV7-2 to TRBJ2-3, with 12 bases fitting TRBD2. The ends lost 0 bases at V and 1 base at J; junction bases unmatched: 5. CDR1 SGHTA and CDR2 FQGNSA come from the germline V gene. The CDR3 loop spans 18 amino acids. CDR3 amino acids: CASSLAPRTSGGTDTQYF. CDR3 nucleotide sequence: TGTGCCAGCAGCTTAGCGCCCCGGACTAGCGGGGGCACAGATACGCAGTATTTT.

The table lists this clonotype with a few counts. V usage is TRBV6-2 or TRBV6-3 and J usage is TRBJ2-7; D gene uncertain. Near its end, the DNA agrees better with TRBJ2-5, so the J call may be wrong. This CDR3 has 13 residues. Germline assignment: CDR1 MNHEY and CDR2 SVGEGT. Here the CDR3 reads CASSLSNPRTQYF. CDR3 DNA: TGTGCCAGCAGCCTGAGCAATCCGCGGACCCAGTACTTC.

The chain links TRBV6-1 to TRBJ2-5, with D perhaps matching TRBD2 (7 bases). In germline, CDR1 is MNHNS, CDR2 SASEGT. Between the trimmed V and J ends, which lost 6 bases and 3 bases, there was a span of 17 bases. The CDR3 loop spans 15 amino acids. The CDR3 DNA sequence: TGTGCCAGCAGACTCCCTGCGGGGGCGAAAGAGACCCAGTACTTC. The encoded protein is CASRLPAGAKETQYF.

The chain couples TRBV10-3 to TRBJ1-1; D uncertain. The CDR3 consists of 14 residues. CDR1 is ENHRY, CDR2 SYGVKD, per germline. Trimming pared 2 bases from V and 5 bases from J, leaving 12 bases between. The DNA for the CDR3 is TGTGCCATCAGTGAGGAGGGTCCCGGGACTGAAGCTTTCTTT. Protein sequence: CAISEEGPGTEAFF.

V gene TRBV7-2 combines with J gene TRBJ2-7; 9 bases line up with TRBD2. The CDR3 runs 17 residues. Germline values: CDR1 SGHTA, CDR2 FQGNSA. V lost 1 base and J lost 0; bases outside the gene matches: 7. CDR3 bases: TGTGCCAGCAGCTTAGGGGTAGCGGGGGCCAACTCCTACGAGCAGTACTTC. Amino acid sequence: CASSLGVAGANSYEQYF. Drawing the rest from reference TRBV7-2 and TRBJ2-7, the complete variable domain is GAGVSQSPSNKVTEKGKDVELRCDPISGHTALYWYRQSLGQGLEFLIYFQGNSAPDKSGLPSDRFSAERTGGSVSTLTIQRTQQEDSAVYLCASSLGVAGANSYEQYFGPGTRLTVT.

This chain links TRBV6-2 or TRBV6-3 with TRBJ2-7; TRBD2 matches 7 bases. The junction had 15 bases not matched to a gene; V was cut back by 6 bases and J by 7 bases. CDR3 length: 15 amino acids. The V gene's germline CDR1 is MNHEY and CDR2 SVGEGT. The CDR3: CASSQLPGGNNEQYF. CDR3 in DNA: TGTGCCAGCAGCCAGCTTCCGGGGGGAAACAATGAGCAGTACTTC.

The chain recombines TRBV5-1 with TRBJ2-1, with 9 bases lining up with TRBD1. The V segment lost 4 bases and the J segment 7 bases; nucleotides outside the gene matches: 6. The germline CDR1 and CDR2 sequences are SGHRS and YFSETQ. This CDR3 comprises 14 residues. CDR3 residues: CASSVDRGQNEQFF. The CDR3 DNA reads TGCGCCAGCAGCGTGGACAGGGGTCAGAATGAGCAGTTCTTC.

The J gene is TRBJ2-2, the V gene TRBV27; either TRBD1 or TRBD2 may fit D (5 bases each). Germline V gene sequence: CDR1 MNHEY, CDR2 SMNVEV (reference sequence). The CDR3 totals 16 residues. Trimming cost V 10 bases and J 2 bases, with 20 bases left between them. The CDR3 reads CATSTGALSNTGELFF. CDR3 coding DNA: TGTGCCACCTCCACCGGGGCACTATCTAACACCGGGGAGCTGTTTTTT.

This sequence joins TRBV6-2 or TRBV6-3 and TRBJ2-7; possibly TRBD1 for D (6 bases). Deletions cut 0 bases from V and 4 bases from J, with 19 bases between. The CDR3 runs to 17 residues. Germline V CDR1 and CDR2: MNHEY, SVGEGT. The CDR3 is CASSYSRWGPQGYEQYF. The CDR3 region has the DNA TGTGCCAGCAGTTACTCGAGATGGGGGCCCCAGGGATACGAGCAGTACTTC.

The chain is built from TRBV4-3 and TRBJ2-1; the match to TRBD1 covers 8 bases. Germline trimming cut 2 bases from V and 5 bases from J; bases unmatched to any gene: 8. The CDR3 runs to 16 residues. CDR1 LGHNA and CDR2 YSLEER come from the germline V gene. The CDR3 protein is CASSQTDRGDNNEQFF. CDR3 sequence (DNA): TGCGCCAGCAGCCAAACCGACAGGGGAGATAACAATGAGCAGTTCTTC.

The CDR3 bases are TGTGCCAGCAGCCCCCTACCGGGACCGCCGACCGCTAACTATGGCTACACCTTC. This encodes CASSPLPGPPTANYGYTF. The chain carries TRBV6-2 or TRBV6-3 and TRBJ1-2, with a weak D call TRBD1 (5 bases). V was trimmed by 6 bases and J by 0 bases, leaving 23 bases between them. The CDR3 contains 18 residues. CDR1 is MNHEY, CDR2 SVGEGT, per germline.

CDR3 DNA sequence: TGTGCCAGCAGCTTATCGGGGGCCACCCTCCACTTT. As protein: CASSLSGATLHF. The chain is built from TRBV13 and TRBJ1-6; TRBD1 might be the D (6 bases). The V end lost 2 bases, the J end lost 14 bases, and 10 bases lay between the germline ends. This CDR3 comprises 12 residues. Germline assignment: CDR1 PRHDT and CDR2 FYEKMQ (reference sequence). The whole variable domain, remainder taken from reference TRBV13 and TRBJ1-6, is AAGVIQSPRHLIKEKRETATLKCYPIPRHDTVYWYQQGPGQDPQFLISFYEKMQSDKGSIPDRFSAQQFSDYHSELNMSSLELGDSALYFCASSLSGATLHFGNGTRLTVT.

This clonotype occurred many times. The V call is TRBV27, the J call TRBJ2-5; possibly TRBD2 for D (7 bases). Germline V gene lookup returns CDR1 MNHEY and CDR2 SMNVEV (reference sequence). V lost 3 bases and J lost 11, with 13 bases in between. The CDR3 covers 12 residues. CDR3 in DNA: TGTGCCAGCAGTTTTGGGGGGCGGGAGCAGTACTTC. Translating gives CASSFGGREQYF.

This clonotype occurred a few times. The J gene is TRBJ2-4, the V gene TRBV2; TRBD2 might be the D (6 bases). The germline gives CDR1 SNHLY, CDR2 FYNNEI. V was clipped by 5 bases and J by 1 base, with 18 bases between them. The CDR3 runs 17 residues. The CDR3 nucleotides read TGTGCCAGCAGTTCATCCGCGGGGACGGGGGCCAAAAACATTCAGTACTTC. The encoded protein is CASSSSAGTGAKNIQYF. Full variable domain (missing parts from reference TRBV2 and TRBJ2-4): EPEVTQTPSHQVTQMGQEVILRCVPISNHLYFYWYRQILGQKVEFLVSFYNNEISEKSEIFDDQFSVERPDGSNFTLKIRSTKLEDSAMYFCASSSSAGTGAKNIQYFGAGTRLSVL.